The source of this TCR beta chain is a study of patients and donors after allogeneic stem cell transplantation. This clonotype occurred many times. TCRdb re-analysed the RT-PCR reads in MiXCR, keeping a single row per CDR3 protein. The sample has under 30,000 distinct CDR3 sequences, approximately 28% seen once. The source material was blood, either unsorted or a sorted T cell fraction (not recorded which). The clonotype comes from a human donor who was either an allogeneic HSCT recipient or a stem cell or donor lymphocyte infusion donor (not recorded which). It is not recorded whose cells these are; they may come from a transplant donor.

The CDR3 is CAISDLLLGNSPLHF. The CDR3, as DNA: TGTGCCATCAGTGACCTTCTCTTAGGCAATTCACCCCTCCACTTT. The chain has TRBV10-3 and TRBJ1-6; D not resolved. The CDR3 has 15 amino acids. Germline V gene lookup returns CDR1 ENHRY and CDR2 SYGVKD. The V and J ends lost 3 bases and 7 bases respectively, with 13 bases between them.